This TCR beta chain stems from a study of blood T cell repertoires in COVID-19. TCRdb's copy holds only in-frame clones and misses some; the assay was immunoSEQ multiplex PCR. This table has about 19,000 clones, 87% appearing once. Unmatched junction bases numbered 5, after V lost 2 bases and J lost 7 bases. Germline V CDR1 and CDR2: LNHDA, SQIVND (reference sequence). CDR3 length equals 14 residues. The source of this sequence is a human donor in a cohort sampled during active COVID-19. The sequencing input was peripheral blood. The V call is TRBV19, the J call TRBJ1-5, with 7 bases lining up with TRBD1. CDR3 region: CASSIRTGGQPQHF. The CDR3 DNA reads TGTGCCAGTAGTATACGGACAGGAGGGCAGCCCCAGCATTTT.